The 18 T cell receptor beta chains reported below all come from one sample, sequenced in a study of cytomegalovirus exposure and HLA in healthy donors. Primers for the PCR totalled 60 Vbeta and 13 Jbeta. Profiling relied on immunoSEQ multiplex PCR, and the TCRdb table lists in-frame clones only, not all of them. In the table there are 100,000 to 150,000 clones, 80% of which are singletons. The sample consisted of PBMCs. These receptors all come from a man aged 40-49 years in good health and CMV-seronegative.

This clone was seen only a few times. The gene calls are TRBV5-1 and TRBJ2-3; D is perhaps TRBD1 (6 bases). CDR3 length: 16 amino acids. CDR1 and CDR2 from the germline V gene are SGHRS and YFSETQ. Trimming stripped 7 bases from V and 0 bases from J, with 18 bases between. CDR3 bases: TGCGCCAGCGGGACGCCGGGACACTCTAGCACAGATACGCAGTATTTT. Amino acid sequence: CASGTPGHSSTDTQYF.

V gene TRBV12-5 combines with J gene TRBJ2-3; 14 bases are a match to TRBD2. This CDR3 has 15 residues. V lost 6 bases and J lost 6; bases outside the gene matches: 5. CDR1 is LGHNT, CDR2 FRNRAP, per germline. CDR3 nucleotide sequence: TGTGCTAGTGGACAGGGACTAGCGGGGGCGGATACGCAGTATTTT. This encodes CASGQGLAGADTQYF.

The chain employs TRBV6-6 and TRBJ2-1; the match to TRBD1 covers 7 bases. The V gene's germline CDR1 is MNHNY and CDR2 SVGAGI (reference sequence). The CDR3 sequence is 14 residues long. V was clipped by 6 bases and J by 8 bases; unmatched bases: 10. The CDR3 sequence: CASSNTGTEDEQFF. The CDR3 DNA is TGTGCCAGCAGCAACACCGGGACAGAGGATGAGCAGTTCTTC.

The chain employs TRBV6-5 and TRBJ2-5; the D gene is possibly TRBD1 (6 bases). Germline V gene lookup returns CDR1 MNHEY and CDR2 SVGAGI. Trimming took off 5 bases at V and 3 bases at J, with 13 bases between the two ends. The CDR3 is 14 residues long. This CDR3 reads CASSRDRLEETQYF. CDR3 sequence (DNA): TGTGCCAGCAGTCGAGACAGGTTGGAAGAGACCCAGTACTTC.

The rearrangement uses TRBV23-1 and TRBJ2-7, with D possibly matching TRBD2 (6 bases). TRBV23-1 is classed as an ORF, of uncertain function. Trimming removed 3 bases at V and 3 bases at J, with 9 bases between. This CDR3 is built from 13 residues. The CDR3 here is CASSHGGFYEQYF. The CDR3 DNA reads as TGCGCCAGCAGTCATGGAGGGTTCTACGAGCAGTACTTC.

The rearrangement uses TRBV7-6 and TRBJ2-7; possibly TRBD2 for D (5 bases). Germline values: CDR1 SGHVS, CDR2 FNYEAQ. The CDR3 loop spans 12 amino acids. Trimming pared 5 bases from V and 2 bases from J, leaving 7 bases between. The CDR3 protein is CASSPGTYEQYF. The CDR3 coding sequence is TGTGCCAGCAGCCCCGGGACCTACGAGCAGTACTTC.

The chain employs TRBV27 and TRBJ1-5; D not certain. This CDR3 region has 14 residues. Germline V gene sequence: CDR1 MNHEY, CDR2 SMNVEV (reference sequence). The V end was cut by 6 bases, the J end by 3 bases, with 12 bases between. The CDR3: CASRLGGVNQPQHF. CDR3 sequence (DNA): TGTGCCAGCAGGTTAGGAGGAGTCAATCAGCCCCAGCATTTT.

V gene TRBV7-2 combines with J gene TRBJ2-1; 8 bases are a match to TRBD1. V trimming: 4 bases; J trimming: 7 bases; junction bases outside the gene matches: 3. The CDR3 sequence is 13 residues long. Germline loops: CDR1 SGHTA, CDR2 FQGNSA. CDR3 residues: CASSSGQGNEQFF. CDR3 in DNA: TGTGCCAGCAGCTCAGGACAGGGTAATGAGCAGTTCTTC.

The CDR3 loop is CASSEIGYEQYF. The DNA of the CDR3 is TGTGCCAGCAGTGAAATCGGCTACGAGCAGTACTTC. The J gene is TRBJ2-7, the V gene TRBV6-1; D not resolved. Germline CDR1 reads MNHNS; CDR2 reads SASEGT. Trimming removed 2 bases at V and 3 bases at J, with 5 bases between. This CDR3 spans 12 amino acids.

The chain links TRBV5-6 to TRBJ2-2; 9 bases map to TRBD1. The length of the CDR3 is 14 residues. V lost 3 bases to trimming and J lost 8 bases; unmatched junction nucleotides: 5. In germline, CDR1 is SGHDT, CDR2 YYEEEE. The CDR3 DNA sequence: TGTGCCAGCAGCTCAGGGACAGGGAAGGGGGAGCTGTTTTTT. Residues: CASSSGTGKGELFF. Filled out from reference TRBV5-6 and TRBJ2-2, the complete variable domain reads DAGVTQSPTHLIKTRGQQVTLRCSPKSGHDTVSWYQQALGQGPQFIFQYYEEEERQRGNFPDRFSGHQFPNYSSELNVNALLLGDSALYLCASSSGTGKGELFFGEGSRLTVL.

The CDR3 loop reads CATSEGQGISYEQYF. Written as DNA, the CDR3 is TGTGCCACCAGCGAAGGGCAGGGGATCTCCTACGAGCAGTACTTC. The V call is TRBV15, the J call TRBJ2-7; a possible D gene is TRBD1 (6 bases). The CDR3 is 15 amino acids. The V gene lost 5 bases and the J gene lost 0 bases, with 14 bases spanning the gap. In germline, CDR1 is LNHNV, CDR2 YYDKDF (reference sequence).

This chain uses TRBV5-6 with TRBJ2-3; D might be TRBD2 (6 bases). Germline-derived CDR1 and CDR2 are SGHDT and YYEEEE. With 0 bases removed from V and 4 bases from J, the gap between germline ends came to 9 bases. CDR3 length: 14 amino acids. The CDR3 here is CASSLVSSADTQYF. The CDR3 coding sequence is TGTGCCAGCAGCTTGGTCTCTAGCGCAGATACGCAGTATTTT.

The chain employs TRBV19 and TRBJ1-1; a possible D gene is TRBD1 (5 bases). This CDR3 spans 14 amino acids. V lost 1 base and J lost 7, with 13 bases in between. Germline CDR1 is LNHDA and CDR2 is SQIVND (reference sequence). CDR3 residues: CASSIGQFSSEAFF. For the CDR3, the DNA is TGTGCCAGTAGTATAGGACAGTTTTCAAGTGAAGCTTTCTTT.

V gene TRBV5-1 combines with J gene TRBJ2-1; D is possibly TRBD1 (5 bases). This CDR3 contains 15 residues. CDR1 is SGHRS, CDR2 YFSETQ, per germline. V lost 0 bases and J lost 2, with 9 bases in between. The CDR3 reads CASSLVQGPYNEQFF. The CDR3 bases are TGCGCCAGCAGCTTGGTTCAGGGCCCCTACAATGAGCAGTTCTTC.

This chain uses TRBV10-3 with TRBJ1-1, with D possibly matching TRBD1 (5 bases). The V end was cut by 5 bases, the J end by 1 base, with 11 bases between. The CDR3 spans 14 residues. The germline V gene has CDR1 ENHRY and CDR2 SYGVKD. The CDR3 region is CAISRGTGNTEAFF. For the CDR3, the DNA is TGTGCCATCAGTAGGGGAACAGGGAACACTGAAGCTTTCTTT.

This clone has just one count. The CDR3 carries no conserved terminal phenylalanine or tryptophan, so it likely arises from a read error. The DNA is omitted, as the CDR3 cannot be located on it reliably, and the CDR3 follows TCRdb's listing. The chain uses TRBV7-9 and TRBJ1-1; the tabulated D call, TRBD1, remains unverified against the DNA. A total of 14 residues make up the CDR3, ends included. Germline V gene lookup returns CDR1 SEHNR and CDR2 FQNEAQ (reference sequence). This CDR3 reads CASSPGQGDTEALV.

This chain connects TRBV4-1 to TRBJ2-1; 9 bases agree with TRBD1. Germline CDR1 reads MGHRA; CDR2 reads YSYEKL. V trimming: 3 bases; J trimming: 5 bases; junction bases outside the gene matches: 2. The CDR3 is 14 amino acids. For the CDR3, the DNA is TGCGCCAGCAGCCAGGGGACAGGGAACAATGAGCAGTTCTTC. Its protein is CASSQGTGNNEQFF.

V is TRBV5-1 and J is TRBJ2-2; a weak D match, TRBD1 (5 bases). Germline values: CDR1 SGHRS, CDR2 YFSETQ. V dropped 0 bases and J dropped 3 bases, with 12 bases sitting between them. The length of the CDR3 is 16 residues. The CDR3 sequence: CASSLASDTYTGELFF. The CDR3 DNA sequence: TGCGCCAGCAGCTTGGCATCGGACACCTACACCGGGGAGCTGTTTTTT.